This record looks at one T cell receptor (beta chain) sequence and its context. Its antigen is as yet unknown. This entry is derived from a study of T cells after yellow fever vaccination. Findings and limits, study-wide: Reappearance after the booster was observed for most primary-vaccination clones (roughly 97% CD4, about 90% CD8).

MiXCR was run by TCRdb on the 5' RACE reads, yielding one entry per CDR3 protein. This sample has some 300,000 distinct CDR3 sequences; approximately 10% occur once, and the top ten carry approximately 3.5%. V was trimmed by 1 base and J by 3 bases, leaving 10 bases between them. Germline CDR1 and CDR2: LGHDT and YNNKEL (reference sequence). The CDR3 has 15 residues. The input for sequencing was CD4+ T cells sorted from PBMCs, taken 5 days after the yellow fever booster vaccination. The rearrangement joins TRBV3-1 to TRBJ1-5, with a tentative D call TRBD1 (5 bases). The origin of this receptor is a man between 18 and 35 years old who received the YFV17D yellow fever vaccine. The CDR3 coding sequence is TGTGCCAGCAGCCAAGGAGCAGGGCACAATCAGCCCCAGCATTTT. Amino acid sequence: CASSQGAGHNQPQHF.